This T cell receptor beta chain emerged from a study of shared clonotypes between healthy human individuals. As defined, naive CD8 cells were CD45RO-negative and positively selected for CCR7, with terminally differentiated effector memory CD45RA+ cells excluded. Here immunoSEQ multiplex PCR was the method, and the copy in TCRdb shows in-frame clones only, minus some. The data hold about 580,000 clones, with about 98% observed a single time. This clone was found once. V gave up 6 bases and J gave up 6 bases, with 15 bases separating them. Germline assignment: CDR1 MDHEN and CDR2 SYDVKM. This CDR3 comprises 13 residues.

The TCR originated in a man younger than 45 in good health. Sequencing was carried out using naive CD8+ T cells sorted from blood. The V gene is TRBV28, the J gene TRBJ2-7; unclear D gene. CDR3 in amino acids: CASSPQTIGEQYF. DNA for the CDR3: TGTGCCAGCAGCCCTCAGACGATCGGCGAGCAGTACTTC.